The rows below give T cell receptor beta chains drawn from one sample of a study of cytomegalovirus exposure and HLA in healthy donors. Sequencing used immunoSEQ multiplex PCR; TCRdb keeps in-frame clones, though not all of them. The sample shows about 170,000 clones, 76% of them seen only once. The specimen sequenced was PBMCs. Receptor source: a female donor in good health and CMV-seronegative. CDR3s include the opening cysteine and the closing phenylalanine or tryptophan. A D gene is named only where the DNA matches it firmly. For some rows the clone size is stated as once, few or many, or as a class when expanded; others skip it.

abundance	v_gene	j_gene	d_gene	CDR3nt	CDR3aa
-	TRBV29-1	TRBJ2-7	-	TGCAGCGTTGAAGCCCGCTACGAGCAGTACTTC	CSVEARYEQYF
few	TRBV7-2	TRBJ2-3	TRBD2	TGTGCCAGCAGCTGGCGGGGGGAGAACACAGATACGCAGTATTTT	CASSWRGENTDTQYF
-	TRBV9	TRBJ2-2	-	TGTGCCAGCAGCGTAGCTTCAGGGAAGAGATCTGGTCCCGGGGAGCTGTTTTTT	CASSVASGKRSGPGELFF
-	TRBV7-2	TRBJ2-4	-	TGTGCCAGCAGCTTAGCCAGGGAGGCCAGTCAGTACTTC	CASSLAREASQYF
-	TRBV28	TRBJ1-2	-	TGTGCCAGCAGTTTAGACCGACGGGGGGACCTTAACTATGGCTACACCTTC	CASSLDRRGDLNYGYTF
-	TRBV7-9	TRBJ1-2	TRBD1	TGTGCCAGCAGCTTGGACAGGGTAGATGGCTACACCTTC	CASSLDRVDGYTF
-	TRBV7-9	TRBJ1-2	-	TGTGCCAGCAGCTTACGGTACGGGGGCTACACCTTC	CASSLRYGGYTF
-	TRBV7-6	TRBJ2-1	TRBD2	TGTGCCAGCAGCTTAGAGCGGGGCGGTGAGCAGTTCTTC	CASSLERGGEQFF
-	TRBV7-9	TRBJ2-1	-	TGTGCCAGCAGCTTTAACTCTCGCAATGAGCAGTTCTTC	CASSFNSRNEQFF
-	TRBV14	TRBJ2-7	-	TGTGCCAGCAGCCCCGGCTACGAGCAGTACTTC	CASSPGYEQYF
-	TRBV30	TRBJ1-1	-	TGTGCATTCCAGGGACTCTTTAAAGCTTTCTTT	CAFQGLFKAFF
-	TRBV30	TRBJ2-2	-	TGTGCCTGGAGAACAGGGAATACCGGGGAGCTGTTTTTT	CAWRTGNTGELFF
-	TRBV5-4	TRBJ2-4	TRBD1	TGTGCCAGCAGCGCCGATGACAGGGCGACCAAAAACAGTCAGTACTTC	CASSADDRATKNSQYF
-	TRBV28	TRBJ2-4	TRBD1	TGTGCCAGCAGATTATGGACAGGGCCAGAGAAAAACATTCAGTACTTC	CASRLWTGPEKNIQYF
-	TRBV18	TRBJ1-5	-	TGTGCCAGCTCACCACCGCAGGCCCATAGCAATCAGCCCCAGCATTTT	CASSPPQAHSNQPQHF
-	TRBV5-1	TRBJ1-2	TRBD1	TGCGCCAGCAGCCCTGGGACAGGGGGCTATGGCTACACCTTC	CASSPGTGGYGYTF
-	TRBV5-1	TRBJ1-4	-	TGCGCCAGCAGGTCTAACTCAGGGCCGGGTGAAAAACTGTTTTTT	CASRSNSGPGEKLFF
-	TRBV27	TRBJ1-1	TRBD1	TGTGCCAGCAGTCAGGACAGGGTGAACACTGAAGCTTTCTTT	CASSQDRVNTEAFF
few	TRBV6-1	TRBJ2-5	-	TGTGCCAGCATTGTGGAGGTGCTTGTGCAAGAGACCCAGTACTTC	CASIVEVLVQETQYF